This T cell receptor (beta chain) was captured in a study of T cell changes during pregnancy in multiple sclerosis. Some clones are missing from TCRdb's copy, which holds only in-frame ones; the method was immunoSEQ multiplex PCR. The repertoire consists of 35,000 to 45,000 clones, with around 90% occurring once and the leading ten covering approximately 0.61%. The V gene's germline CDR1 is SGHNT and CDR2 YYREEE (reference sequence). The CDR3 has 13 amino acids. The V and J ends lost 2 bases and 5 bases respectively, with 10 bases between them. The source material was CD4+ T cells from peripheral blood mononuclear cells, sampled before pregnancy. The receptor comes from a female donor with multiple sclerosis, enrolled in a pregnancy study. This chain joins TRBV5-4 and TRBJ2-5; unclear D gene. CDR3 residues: CASSFLPGETQYF. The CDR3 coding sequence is TGTGCCAGCAGCTTCCTACCCGGGGAGACCCAGTACTTC.